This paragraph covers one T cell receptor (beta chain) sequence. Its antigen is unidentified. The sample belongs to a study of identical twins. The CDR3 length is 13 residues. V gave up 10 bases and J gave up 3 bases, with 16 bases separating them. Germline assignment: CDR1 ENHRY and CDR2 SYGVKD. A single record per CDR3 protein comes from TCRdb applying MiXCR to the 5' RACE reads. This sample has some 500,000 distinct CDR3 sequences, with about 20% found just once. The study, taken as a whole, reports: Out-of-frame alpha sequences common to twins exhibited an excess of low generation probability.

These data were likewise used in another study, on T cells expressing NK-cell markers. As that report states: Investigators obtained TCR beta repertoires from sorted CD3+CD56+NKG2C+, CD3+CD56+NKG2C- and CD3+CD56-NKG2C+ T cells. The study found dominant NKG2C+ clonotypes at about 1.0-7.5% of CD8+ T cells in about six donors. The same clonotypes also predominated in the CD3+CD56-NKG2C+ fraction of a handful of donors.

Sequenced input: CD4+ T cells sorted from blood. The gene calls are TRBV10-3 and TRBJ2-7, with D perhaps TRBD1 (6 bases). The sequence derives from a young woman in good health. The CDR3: CASGQPKVYEQYF. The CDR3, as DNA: TGTGCCAGCGGACAGCCCAAAGTCTACGAGCAGTACTTC.